This T cell receptor beta chain stems from a study of blood T cell repertoires in COVID-19. For the study at large: Material from acute and convalescent COVID-19 was sourced from the United States, Italy and Spain.

Original methodology: Counts of nucleated cells, estimated from reference gene primer amplification, were obtained. Only in-frame clones appear in the TCRdb table, and some are missing; sequencing was by immunoSEQ multiplex PCR. The D gene and trimming were derived from the DNA, and the V and J assignments and clone size from that table. The profile covers about 64,000 clones, with more than 80% appearing a single time and more than 12% taken by the ten largest. From germline, CDR1 is SEHNR and CDR2 FQNEAQ (reference sequence). V lost 7 bases, J lost 8 bases, and 6 bases stayed unmatched. The CDR3 totals 13 residues.

The TCR comes from a man older than 75 with acute or convalescent COVID-19. The rearrangement uses TRBV7-9 and TRBJ1-4; 8 bases are a match to TRBD1. The sequenced material came from peripheral blood. The CDR3 loop reads CASTGQGQEKLFF. DNA for the CDR3: TGTGCCAGCACCGGACAGGGCCAAGAAAAACTGTTTTTT.